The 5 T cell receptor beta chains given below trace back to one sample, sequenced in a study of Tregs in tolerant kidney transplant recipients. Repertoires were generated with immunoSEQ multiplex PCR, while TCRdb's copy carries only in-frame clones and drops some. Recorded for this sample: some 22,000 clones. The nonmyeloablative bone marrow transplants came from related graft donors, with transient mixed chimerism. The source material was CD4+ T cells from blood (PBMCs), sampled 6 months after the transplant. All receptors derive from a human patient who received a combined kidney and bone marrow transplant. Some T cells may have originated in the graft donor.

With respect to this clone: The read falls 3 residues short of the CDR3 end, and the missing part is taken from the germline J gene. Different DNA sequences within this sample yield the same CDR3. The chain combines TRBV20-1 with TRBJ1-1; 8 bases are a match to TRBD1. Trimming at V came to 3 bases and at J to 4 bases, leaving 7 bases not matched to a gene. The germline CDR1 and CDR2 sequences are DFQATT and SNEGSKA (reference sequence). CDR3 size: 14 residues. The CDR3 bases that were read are TGCAGTGCTAGGAGGCAGGGGGCCGGCACTGAA. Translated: CSARRQGAGTE. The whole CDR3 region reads CSARRQGAGTEAFF.

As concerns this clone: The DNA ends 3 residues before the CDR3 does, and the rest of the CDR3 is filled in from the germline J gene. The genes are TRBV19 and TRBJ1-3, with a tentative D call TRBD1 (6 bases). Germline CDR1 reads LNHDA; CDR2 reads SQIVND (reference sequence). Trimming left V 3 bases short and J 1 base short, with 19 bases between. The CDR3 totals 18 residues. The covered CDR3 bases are TGTGCCAGTAGTATGGTGGGGTCCCGACAGGTATCTGGAAACACC. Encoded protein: CASSMVGSRQVSGNT. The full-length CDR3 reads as CASSMVGSRQVSGNTIYF.

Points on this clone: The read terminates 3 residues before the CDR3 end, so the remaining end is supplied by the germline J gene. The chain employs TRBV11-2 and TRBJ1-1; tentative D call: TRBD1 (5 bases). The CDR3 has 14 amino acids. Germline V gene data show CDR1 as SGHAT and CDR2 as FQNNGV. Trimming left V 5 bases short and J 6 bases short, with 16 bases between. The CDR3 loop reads CASSISDKRSEAFF. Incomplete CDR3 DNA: TGTGCCAGCAGCATATCGGACAAAAGATCTGAA.

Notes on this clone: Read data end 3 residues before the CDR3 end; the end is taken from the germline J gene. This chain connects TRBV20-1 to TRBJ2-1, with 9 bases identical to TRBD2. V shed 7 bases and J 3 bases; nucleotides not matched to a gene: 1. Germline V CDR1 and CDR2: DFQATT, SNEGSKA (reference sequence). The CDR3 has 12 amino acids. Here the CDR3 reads CSGGRDYNEQFF. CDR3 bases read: TGCAGTGGCGGGAGGGACTACAATGAG.

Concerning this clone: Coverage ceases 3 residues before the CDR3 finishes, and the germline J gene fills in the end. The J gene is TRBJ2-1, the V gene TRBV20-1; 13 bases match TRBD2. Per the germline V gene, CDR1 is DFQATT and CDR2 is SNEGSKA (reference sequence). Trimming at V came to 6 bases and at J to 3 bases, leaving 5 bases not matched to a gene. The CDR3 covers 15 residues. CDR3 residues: CSARTSGRVYNEQFF. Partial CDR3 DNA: TGCAGTGCGAGGACTAGCGGGAGAGTCTACAATGAG.